Listed below are T cell receptor beta chains from one sample, sequenced in a study of technical replicates of blood from several donors. Assay used: immunoSEQ multiplex PCR; TCRdb lists only in-frame clones, some missing. The data hold more than 95,000 clones, with about 95% observed a single time. The sequencing sample was made of T cells isolated from PBMCs. The source is a human donor in good health. The CDR3 runs from the conserved cysteine through the conserved F or W. D genes are given only for firm matches. Where a row states a size, it is once, few, many or the class of an expanded clone; other rows omit it.

V gene,D gene,J gene,clone size,CDR3 DNA,CDR3 protein
TRBV10-3,-,TRBJ1-5,-,TGTGCCATCAGTGAGTCGGGCCCACCGCAGCCCCAGCATTTT,CAISESGPPQPQHF
TRBV5-5,TRBD1,TRBJ1-1,once,TGTGCCAGCAGCTTCGGCAGGGGGCTTGGAGTGGGTACTGAAGCTTTCTTT,CASSFGRGLGVGTEAFF
TRBV5-1,TRBD1,TRBJ1-3,-,TGCGCCAGCAGCTTGGTCGGGGGACAGGGAAACACCATATATTTT,CASSLVGGQGNTIYF
TRBV5-1,-,TRBJ2-1,-,TGCGCCAGCAGCTTGTTAGCGGACGACAATGAGCAGTTCTTC,CASSLLADDNEQFF
TRBV6-1,-,TRBJ2-5,-,TGTGCCAGCAGTGAAGCGGGAGGATCCCGGGGGACCCAGTACTTC,CASSEAGGSRGTQYF
TRBV28,TRBD2,TRBJ2-7,-,TGTGCCAGCAGTTCCCCCGAGGGTAGCGGGGTTTACGAGCAGTACTTC,CASSSPEGSGVYEQYF
TRBV4-1,-,TRBJ1-5,-,TGCGCCAGCAGCCAAGGTCTCTTCGTGGCTGGCAATCAGCCCCAGCATTTT,CASSQGLFVAGNQPQHF
TRBV28,TRBD1,TRBJ2-3,-,TGTGCCGCTCCGGGACAGGGGGAGGTGTGGGCAGATACGCAGTATTTT,CAAPGQGEVWADTQYF
TRBV7-9,-,TRBJ2-5,-,TGTGCCAGCAGCGCTACTAGAGGAGAGACCCAGTACTTC,CASSATRGETQYF
TRBV4-2,TRBD1,TRBJ2-6,-,TGTGCCAGCAGCCGCGGGACAGGGATTTCTCCTGGGGCCAACGTCCTGACTTTC,CASSRGTGISPGANVLTF